The 27 T cell receptor beta chains below were found in one sample sequenced in a study of blood T cell repertoires in COVID-19. Data came from immunoSEQ multiplex PCR; TCRdb stores just in-frame clones and leaves some out. The table has around 450,000 clones, about 85% seen once. What was sequenced was PBMCs or T cells enriched from blood (not recorded which). The source is a woman younger than 35 who had recovered from COVID-19.

The chain employs TRBV6-5 and TRBJ1-2; unclear D gene. The CDR3 loop spans 15 amino acids. Germline V lookup: CDR1 MNHEY, CDR2 SVGAGI. V lost 0 bases to trimming and J lost 4 bases, with 12 bases between them. Written as DNA, the CDR3 is TGTGCCAGCAGTTACTCGAGAGGAGTCTCCTATGGCTACACCTTC. Its translation: CASSYSRGVSYGYTF.

The chain recombines TRBV5-4 with TRBJ2-7; 9 positions match TRBD1. In germline, CDR1 is SGHNT, CDR2 YYREEE (reference sequence). V lost 5 bases to trimming and J lost 1 base; unmatched junction nucleotides: 4. The CDR3 is made up of 14 amino acids. This CDR3 reads CASSFDRGSYEQYF. CDR3 nucleotide sequence: TGTGCCAGCAGTTTCGACAGGGGGTCCTACGAGCAGTACTTC.

This chain joins TRBV5-5 and TRBJ2-3; a weak D match, TRBD1 (6 bases). With 3 bases removed from V and 0 bases from J, the gap between germline ends came to 11 bases. Germline assignment: CDR1 SGHKS and CDR2 YYEKEE (reference sequence). The CDR3 has 15 amino acids. CDR3 protein: CASSSDSKSTDTQYF. Here the CDR3 DNA reads TGTGCCAGCAGCTCGGACAGCAAAAGCACAGATACGCAGTATTTT.

The rearrangement links TRBV29-1 to TRBJ1-1; D might be TRBD1 (5 bases). CDR1 SQVTM and CDR2 ANQGSEA come from the germline V gene. The ends were cut back, 2 bases at V and 7 bases at J, with 8 bases in the middle. The CDR3 is 11 residues long. This CDR3 reads CSVEKGVEAFF. The DNA for the CDR3 is TGCAGCGTTGAAAAAGGGGTTGAAGCTTTCTTT.

This sequence joins TRBV7-8 and TRBJ1-2; D might be TRBD1 (6 bases). This CDR3 has 15 amino acids. Trimming pared 4 bases from V and 0 bases from J, leaving 12 bases between. Germline values: CDR1 SGHVS, CDR2 FQNEAQ. As DNA, the CDR3 is TGTGCCAGCAGCTCCACAGGGTATGCTAACTATGGCTACACCTTC. This encodes CASSSTGYANYGYTF.

This clone occurred once. The genes are TRBV7-2 and TRBJ1-5, with unresolved D. The CDR3 contains 14 residues. The germline V gene encodes CDR1 SGHTA and CDR2 FQGNSA. V was trimmed by 5 bases and J by 5 bases, leaving 13 bases between them. Here the CDR3 DNA reads TGTGCCAGCAGCCCCTCCGAGGGAGATCAGCCCCAGCATTTT. Translated: CASSPSEGDQPQHF. The full variable domain, in which reference TRBV7-2 and TRBJ1-5 provide the parts outside the CDR3, is GAGVSQSPSNKVTEKGKDVELRCDPISGHTALYWYRQSLGQGLEFLIYFQGNSAPDKSGLPSDRFSAERTGGSVSTLTIQRTQQEDSAVYLCASSPSEGDQPQHFGDGTRLSIL.

The chain uses TRBV4-1 and TRBJ2-2; TRBD2 matches at 9 bases. The CDR3 length is 21 residues. With 2 bases clipped from V and 0 bases from J, the junction kept 16 bases outside the gene matches. Germline loops: CDR1 MGHRA, CDR2 YSYEKL. The CDR3 DNA reads as TGCGCCAGCAGCCAACCCGGCCCGGGCCTAGCGGGGACTTCGAACACCGGGGAGCTGTTTTTT. Protein sequence: CASSQPGPGLAGTSNTGELFF.

This clone was counted a few times. The V call is TRBV9, the J call TRBJ1-2; D is unresolved. The CDR3 spans 13 residues. With 3 bases removed from V and 3 bases from J, the gap between germline ends came to 9 bases. The germline gives CDR1 SGDLS, CDR2 YYNGEE. In nucleotides, the CDR3 is TGTGCCAGCAGCGGACACCTATACTATGGCTACACCTTC. It translates to CASSGHLYYGYTF.

V usage is TRBV28 and J usage is TRBJ2-3, with D hard to call. V gave up 9 bases and J gave up 0 bases, with 10 bases separating them. Germline CDR1 is MDHEN and CDR2 is SYDVKM. There are 13 residues in the CDR3. CDR3 DNA sequence: TGTGCCAGTAGCATCCCCAGCACAGATACGCAGTATTTT. The encoded protein is CASSIPSTDTQYF.

In its sample, this clone was seen once. The rearrangement links TRBV6-5 to TRBJ1-2; TRBD1 matches at 7 bases. This CDR3 contains 14 residues. Trimming at V came to 2 bases and at J to 2 bases, leaving 2 bases not matched to a gene. Germline V gene lookup returns CDR1 MNHEY and CDR2 SVGAGI. In nucleotides, the CDR3 is TGTGCCAGCAGTTACGGGGGACAGAACTATGGCTACACCTTC. It yields the protein CASSYGGQNYGYTF.

V usage is TRBV3-1 (or the pseudogene TRBV3-2) and J usage is TRBJ1-1; the D is unclear. The V gene's germline CDR1 is LGHDT and CDR2 YNNKEL (reference sequence). Trimming took off 0 bases at V and 7 bases at J, with 9 bases between the two ends. The CDR3 consists of 13 residues. CDR3 residues: CASSQDPTYEAFF. In DNA, the CDR3 is TGTGCCAGCAGCCAAGATCCCACTTATGAAGCTTTCTTT.

The chain uses TRBV2 and TRBJ1-5; D perhaps matches TRBD1 (6 bases). Trimming shortened V by 8 bases and J by 6 bases, and 14 bases separated the two germline ends. The CDR3 has 13 residues. From germline, CDR1 is SNHLY and CDR2 FYNNEI. CDR3 amino acids: CASWGGGSQPQHF. CDR3 coding DNA: TGTGCCAGCTGGGGGGGCGGAAGTCAGCCCCAGCATTTT.

CDR3: CASSPRTGLKSNQPQHF. The DNA of the CDR3 is TGTGCCAGCAGCCCCCGGACTGGACTTAAGAGCAATCAGCCCCAGCATTTT. The chain carries TRBV7-2 and TRBJ1-5; no definite D call. The CDR3 contains 17 residues. Germline lookup yields CDR1 SGHTA and CDR2 FQGNSA. V shed 5 bases and J shed 1 base, with 18 bases lying between them.

The genes are TRBV7-3 and TRBJ1-1; D not certain. The V gene lost 5 bases and the J gene lost 0 bases, with 7 bases spanning the gap. Germline CDR1 and CDR2: SGHTA and FQGTGA. This CDR3 is 13 amino acids long. CDR3 sequence reads: CASSATVNTEAFF. As DNA, the CDR3 is TGTGCCAGCAGCGCGACTGTGAACACTGAAGCTTTCTTT.

CDR3 nucleotide sequence: TGCGCCAGCAGCTTGGAGGGCGGGGTCAACTATGGCTACACCTTC. It translates to CASSLEGGVNYGYTF. The chain has TRBV5-1 and TRBJ1-2, with D unresolved. The CDR3 spans 15 residues. Germline CDR1 reads SGHRS; CDR2 reads YFSETQ. Deletions cut 0 bases from V and 2 bases from J, with 11 bases between. Full variable domain (missing parts from reference TRBV5-1 and TRBJ1-2): KAGVTQTPRYLIKTRGQQVTLSCSPISGHRSVSWYQQTPGQGLQFLFEYFSETQRNKGNFPGRFSGRQFSNSRSEMNVSTLELGDSALYLCASSLEGGVNYGYTFGSGTRLTVV.

The CDR3 DNA reads TGTGCCAGCAGCTTAGACAGGGGCTTGAACACTGAAGCTTTCTTT. Protein: CASSLDRGLNTEAFF. The genes are TRBV13 and TRBJ1-1; TRBD1 aligns across 7 bases. The germline V gene encodes CDR1 PRHDT and CDR2 FYEKMQ (reference sequence). The CDR3 covers 15 residues. J gave up 0 bases and V 1 base, and 2 bases lay outside the gene matches.

V and J are TRBV10-3 and TRBJ1-3, with 7 bases matching TRBD1. J lost 4 bases, V lost 5 bases, and 5 bases had no gene match. CDR3 length: 14 amino acids. Germline CDR1 and CDR2: ENHRY and SYGVKD. CDR3 nucleotides: TGTGCCATCAGTTTTCAGGGGGGAGGAAACACCATATATTTT. It yields the protein CAISFQGGGNTIYF.

This clone came up once. The chain has TRBV6-5 and TRBJ2-7, with a tentative D call TRBD2 (7 bases). The germline V gene has CDR1 MNHEY and CDR2 SVGAGI. The CDR3 consists of 14 residues. Between the trimmed V and J ends, which lost 5 bases and 3 bases, there was a span of 14 bases. Here the CDR3 reads CASSLRGGRYEQYF. The CDR3 nucleotides are TGTGCCAGCAGTCTCCGCGGGGGCCGCTACGAGCAGTACTTC.

The CDR3 spells CASSLGGAGQPQHF. CDR3 nucleotides: TGTGCCAGCAGTTTAGGAGGGGCGGGTCAGCCCCAGCATTTT. J is TRBJ1-5 and V is TRBV28; TRBD1 might be the D (5 bases). V was pared by 2 bases and J by 6 bases, with 11 bases between. CDR3 length: 14 residues. Germline CDR1 reads MDHEN; CDR2 reads SYDVKM.

V gene TRBV5-6 combines with J gene TRBJ1-2; no clear D. This CDR3 contains 14 residues. Per the germline V gene, CDR1 is SGHDT and CDR2 is YYEEEE. V shed 0 bases and J shed 4 bases, with 10 bases lying between them. CDR3 loop: CASSLERQIYGYTF. The CDR3 DNA follows: TGTGCCAGCAGCTTGGAGAGGCAAATCTATGGCTACACCTTC.

In this sample, this clone turned up once. The V call is TRBV6-5, the J call TRBJ1-2; D possibly corresponds to TRBD1 (6 bases). This CDR3 region has 13 residues. Per germline, CDR1 MNHEY and CDR2 SVGAGI. The V and J ends lost 10 bases and 4 bases respectively, with 16 bases between them. The DNA of the CDR3 is TGTGCCACTTCCCGACAGGCGGGCTATGGCTACACCTTC. It codes for CATSRQAGYGYTF.

For this clone: The sample has other DNA sequences that encode this CDR3 too. The V and J genes are TRBV7-2 and TRBJ2-1; 11 nucleotides align to TRBD2. Germline values: CDR1 SGHTA, CDR2 FQGNSA. The trim removed 5 bases at V and 2 bases at J, leaving 2 bases unmatched. CDR3 length: 15 amino acids. The DNA for the CDR3 is TGTGCCAGCAGCCCGACTAGCGGGGCCTACAATGAGCAGTTCTTC. Translation: CASSPTSGAYNEQFF.

This clone was picked up a small number of times. The V call is TRBV19, the J call TRBJ1-1; 10 bases map to TRBD1. Germline assignment: CDR1 LNHDA and CDR2 SQIVND (reference sequence). V shed 3 bases and J 6 bases; nucleotides not matched to a gene: 7. The CDR3 is 15 residues long. CDR3 in DNA: TGTGCCAGTAGTATCCCGACAGGGGGCCGGGCTGAAGCTTTCTTT. Amino acid sequence: CASSIPTGGRAEAFF.

The rearrangement uses TRBV5-4 and TRBJ2-3, with D possibly matching TRBD1 (6 bases). The CDR3 sequence is 15 residues long. The V and J ends lost 0 bases and 5 bases respectively, with 13 bases between them. Germline V gene lookup returns CDR1 SGHNT and CDR2 YYREEE (reference sequence). The CDR3 DNA reads as TGTGCCAGCAGCTTGGGCGGCAGGGGTGAAGATACGCAGTATTTT. Residues: CASSLGGRGEDTQYF. The variable domain in full, with the rest retrieved from reference TRBV5-4 and TRBJ2-3, is ETGVTQSPTHLIKTRGQQVTLRCSSQSGHNTVSWYQQALGQGPQFIFQYYREEENGRGNFPPRFSGLQFPNYSSELNVNALELDDSALYLCASSLGGRGEDTQYFGPGTRLTVL.

V is TRBV18 and J is TRBJ2-1, with 7 positions matching TRBD1. V was pared by 3 bases and J by 7 bases, with 6 bases of the junction left unmatched. The CDR3 loop spans 14 amino acids. Per germline, CDR1 KGHSH and CDR2 LQKENI. The CDR3 protein is CASSPTGMGNEQFF. CDR3 bases: TGTGCCAGCTCACCGACAGGGATGGGGAATGAGCAGTTCTTC. Filled out from reference TRBV18 and TRBJ2-1, the complete variable domain reads NAGVMQNPRHLVRRRGQEARLRCSPMKGHSHVYWYRQLPEEGLKFMVYLQKENIIDESGMPKERFSAEFPKEGPSILRIQQVVRGDSAAYFCASSPTGMGNEQFFGPGTRLTVL.

The chain recombines TRBV19 with TRBJ2-7; the D gene is possibly TRBD1 (6 bases). Germline lookup yields CDR1 LNHDA and CDR2 SQIVND (reference sequence). V lost 4 bases and J 3 bases, leaving 19 bases between the germline ends. The CDR3 loop spans 16 amino acids. The CDR3, as DNA: TGTGCCAGTAGTACTATCTTAGGGGGAAATTTCTACGAGCAGTACTTC. It codes for CASSTILGGNFYEQYF. Full variable domain (rest looked up from reference TRBV19 and TRBJ2-7): DGGITQSPKYLFRKEGQNVTLSCEQNLNHDAMYWYRQDPGQGLRLIYYSQIVNDFQKGDIAEGYSVSREKKESFPLTVTSAQKNPTAFYLCASSTILGGNFYEQYFGPGTRLTVT.

This rearrangement joins TRBV10-3 to TRBJ2-1; 7 bases line up with TRBD2. With 9 bases clipped from V and 4 bases from J, the junction kept 9 bases outside the gene matches. The germline CDR1 and CDR2 sequences are ENHRY and SYGVKD. This CDR3 has 14 residues. This chain's CDR3 is CAIWTGGMYNEQFF. Written as DNA, the CDR3 is TGTGCCATTTGGACGGGGGGTATGTACAATGAGCAGTTCTTC.